This record covers a single T cell receptor (beta chain). What it binds is not known. The sample originates from a study of cytomegalovirus exposure and HLA in healthy donors. Findings and caveats of the study: Looking again later, the authors saw that most CMV-associated TCR beta chains seemed HLA-restricted. In a later analysis, TCR beta V- and J-gene trimming showed a link to a missense DCLRE1C variant. Researchers reported that a few CMV-associated chains were confirmed in vitro as CMV antigen-specific. Sequencing likely generated an artifact that appeared as a cluster of highly shared sequence variants.

PCR used 60 Vbeta primers and 13 Jbeta primers. Here immunoSEQ multiplex PCR was the method, and the copy in TCRdb shows in-frame clones only, minus some. The data contain about 130,000 clones, just under 85% of them singletons. The CDR3 spans 13 residues. V lost 6 bases and J lost 8, with 14 bases in between. Germline CDR1 reads SGHTA; CDR2 reads FQGTGA. The chain recombines TRBV7-3 with TRBJ1-5; D not resolved. The receptor was isolated from a boy aged 2 to 10 in good health and CMV-seronegative. Source material: PBMCs. The CDR3 region has the DNA TGTGCCAGCAGAGAATTCCCCACAGAGCCCCAGCATTTT. Translated: CASREFPTEPQHF.